These 15 T cell receptor beta chains came from one sample sequenced in a study of T cell responses to AZD1222 COVID-19 vaccine. Libraries were prepared by immunoSEQ multiplex PCR; TCRdb keeps only in-frame clonotypes and omits some of them. The top ten clones hold less than 4% of a sample with approximately 180,000 clones, approximately 92% of them seen once. Sequenced here: peripheral blood, sampled 28 days after the second dose of the MenACWY control vaccine. These receptors all stem from an adult who received the MenACWY meningococcal vaccine as a control.

The chain has TRBV2 and TRBJ2-1, with 12 positions matching TRBD2. The V gene end was trimmed by 6 bases and the J gene end by 8 bases; junction bases not matched to a gene: 5. The CDR3 contains 14 residues. The V gene's germline CDR1 is SNHLY and CDR2 FYNNEI. CDR3 coding DNA: TGTGCCAGCAGCCTAGCGGGAGGGCGCGATGAGCAGTTCTTC. This gives the protein CASSLAGGRDEQFF.

V gene TRBV6-5 combines with J gene TRBJ1-2; D is undetermined. The CDR3 has 14 amino acids. Germline CDR1 is MNHEY and CDR2 is SVGAGI. With 0 bases removed from V and 8 bases from J, the gap between germline ends came to 13 bases. CDR3 sequence: CASSYSRGGSGYTF. The CDR3 region has the DNA TGTGCCAGCAGTTACTCTCGGGGAGGTTCCGGCTACACCTTC.

This clone came up a few times. The rearrangement uses TRBV14 and TRBJ1-3; the D is unclear. The V end was cut by 1 base, the J end by 0 bases, with 7 bases between. Germline CDR1 SGHDN, CDR2 FVKESK. The CDR3 has 15 residues. The CDR3 spells CASSQAIYSGNTIYF. The CDR3 region has the DNA TGTGCCAGCAGCCAAGCCATCTACTCTGGAAACACCATATATTTT. The full variable domain, in which reference TRBV14 and TRBJ1-3 provide the parts outside the CDR3, is EAGVTQFPSHSVIEKGQTVTLRCDPISGHDNLYWYRRVMGKEIKFLLHFVKESKQDESGMPNNRFLAERTGGTYSTLKVQPAELEDSGVYFCASSQAIYSGNTIYFGEGSWLTVV.

The V gene is TRBV5-1, the J gene TRBJ2-7; 11 bases are a match to TRBD2. J lost 3 bases, V lost 4 bases, and 6 bases had no gene match. Germline lookup yields CDR1 SGHRS and CDR2 YFSETQ. The CDR3 is 15 amino acids. The chain's CDR3 is CASSPGTSGYYEQYF. In DNA, the CDR3 is TGCGCCAGCAGCCCCGGGACTAGCGGATACTACGAGCAGTACTTC.

The chain has TRBV19 and TRBJ2-2; D is unclear. Germline V gene lookup returns CDR1 LNHDA and CDR2 SQIVND (reference sequence). The CDR3 runs 14 residues. V lost 3 bases to trimming and J lost 2 bases, with 7 bases between them. The CDR3 reads CASSIAGNTGELFF. The CDR3 DNA follows: TGTGCCAGTAGTATTGCAGGTAACACCGGGGAGCTGTTTTTT.

J is TRBJ2-7 and V is TRBV3-1 (or the pseudogene TRBV3-2), with D uncertain. This CDR3 contains 15 residues. Deletions cut 4 bases from V and 5 bases from J, with 18 bases between. Looked up from germline, CDR1 is LGHDT and CDR2 is YNNKEL (reference sequence). The CDR3 reads CASSRRWQVVDEQYF. CDR3 bases: TGTGCCAGCAGCCGCCGCTGGCAGGTAGTGGACGAGCAGTACTTC.

The chain is built from TRBV5-1 and TRBJ1-2, with TRBD1 identical over 10 bases. There are 13 residues in the CDR3. With V trimmed by 3 bases and J by 8 bases, 4 bases remained unmatched. CDR1 and CDR2 (germline): SGHRS, YFSETQ. In nucleotides, the CDR3 is TGCGCCAGCAGCTGGGGGACAGGGGCGGGCTACACCTTC. It yields the protein CASSWGTGAGYTF.

The J gene is TRBJ1-1, the V gene TRBV7-9; unclear D gene. Germline V gene lookup returns CDR1 SEHNR and CDR2 FQNEAQ (reference sequence). V was trimmed by 2 bases and J by 6 bases, leaving 10 bases between them. The CDR3 runs 13 residues. CDR3 amino acids: CASSLPGGAEAFF. The CDR3 coding sequence is TGTGCCAGCAGCTTACCAGGCGGGGCTGAAGCTTTCTTT.

The DNA of the CDR3 is TGTGCCAGCAGTGAGGGACTAGCGGGAGCTGATGAGCAGTTCTTC. Translated, it gives CASSEGLAGADEQFF. The J gene is TRBJ2-1, the V gene TRBV6-1; 14 bases fit TRBD2. The CDR3 covers 15 residues. The germline V gene has CDR1 MNHNS and CDR2 SASEGT. V was clipped by 3 bases and J by 8 bases; unmatched bases: 3.

The chain carries TRBV6-2 or TRBV6-3 and TRBJ1-1; D is uncertain. CDR1 is MNHEY and CDR2 is SVGEGT in the germline V gene. This CDR3 region has 12 residues. V lost 6 bases, J lost 8 bases, and 13 bases lay in between. This chain's CDR3 is CASSRGEGEAFF. DNA for the CDR3: TGTGCCAGCAGCCGGGGAGAGGGAGAAGCTTTCTTT.

This chain links TRBV2 with TRBJ1-1, with a possible D match to TRBD1 (5 bases). Germline CDR1 reads SNHLY; CDR2 reads FYNNEI. With 6 bases removed from V and 1 base from J, the gap between germline ends came to 6 bases. This CDR3 contains 12 residues. The CDR3 nucleotides read TGTGCCAGCAGGAGGGGGAACACTGAAGCTTTCTTT. Amino acids: CASRRGNTEAFF.

The rearrangement links TRBV25-1 to TRBJ1-6; D remains ambiguous. Germline CDR1 and CDR2: MGHDK and SYGVNS. This CDR3 comprises 13 residues. V shed 6 bases and J shed 9 bases, with 12 bases lying between them. The CDR3 region is CASSPMGSSPLHF. The CDR3 coding sequence is TGTGCCAGCAGCCCAATGGGTAGTTCACCCCTCCACTTT.

The chain carries TRBV24-1 and TRBJ2-1, with D hard to call. The CDR3 extends over 13 amino acids. Germline V lookup: CDR1 KGHDR, CDR2 SFDVKD. The V gene lost 2 bases and the J gene lost 7 bases, with 8 bases spanning the gap. CDR3 nucleotide sequence: TGTGCCACCAGTGATTCAACCAGGAATGAGCAGTTCTTC. Translating it yields CATSDSTRNEQFF.

The chain joins TRBV4-3 to TRBJ2-1; D gene ambiguous. The CDR3 runs 13 residues. The germline gives CDR1 LGHNA, CDR2 YSLEER. V shed 0 bases and J shed 6 bases, with 6 bases lying between them. CDR3 DNA: TGCGCCAGCAGCCAAGACCTACTCAATGAGCAGTTCTTC. Residues: CASSQDLLNEQFF.

The rearrangement links TRBV4-1 to TRBJ2-5; D gene unclear. The CDR3 has 17 residues. Trimming took off 0 bases at V and 1 base at J, with 15 bases between the two ends. Germline CDR1 reads MGHRA; CDR2 reads YSYEKL. For the CDR3, the DNA is TGCGCCAGCAGCCAAGATAGTATAGCTGGGATCCAAGAGACCCAGTACTTC. This gives the protein CASSQDSIAGIQETQYF.